The 22 T cell receptor beta chains below all came from one sample that was sequenced in a study of control samples from healthy donors and cancer patients. Here immunoSEQ multiplex PCR was the method, and the copy in TCRdb shows in-frame clones only, minus some. The table has about 51,000 clones, around nine tenths seen once. Specimen: PBMCs. The origin of the receptors is a man aged 40-49 years with colorectal cancer.

This sequence joins TRBV7-2 and TRBJ2-2; D call uncertain. CDR3 size: 14 residues. Germline V lookup: CDR1 SGHTA, CDR2 FQGNSA. V was pared by 5 bases and J by 6 bases, with 13 bases between. This CDR3 is CASSRRPGAGELFF. CDR3 sequence (DNA): TGTGCCAGCAGCAGACGACCCGGCGCCGGGGAGCTGTTTTTT. Full variable domain (rest looked up from reference TRBV7-2 and TRBJ2-2): GAGVSQSPSNKVTEKGKDVELRCDPISGHTALYWYRQSLGQGLEFLIYFQGNSAPDKSGLPSDRFSAERTGGSVSTLTIQRTQQEDSAVYLCASSRRPGAGELFFGEGSRLTVL.

The rearrangement joins TRBV7-6 to TRBJ1-1, with unresolved D. Germline loops: CDR1 SGHVS, CDR2 FNYEAQ. V was cut by 1 base and J by 4 bases, with 1 base left in between. The CDR3 length is 11 residues. The CDR3 reads CASSLGTEAFF. CDR3 sequence (DNA): TGTGCCAGCAGCTTAGGCACTGAAGCTTTCTTT.

J is TRBJ2-5 and V is TRBV15; no clear D. The germline gives CDR1 LNHNV, CDR2 YYDKDF (reference sequence). V lost 0 bases to trimming and J lost 2 bases, with 10 bases between them. CDR3 size: 15 residues. The CDR3 DNA reads as TGTGCCACCAGCAGAGATCTGGGCGGTCAAGAGACCCAGTACTTC. It translates to CATSRDLGGQETQYF.

V and J are TRBV7-8 and TRBJ2-3; D unclear. The V gene lost 2 bases and the J gene lost 2 bases, with 11 bases spanning the gap. Germline CDR1 and CDR2: SGHVS and FQNEAQ. This CDR3 has 15 amino acids. CDR3: CASSLSAGYTDTQYF. The CDR3 DNA is TGTGCCAGCAGCTTATCTGCCGGATACACAGATACGCAGTATTTT. Based on the CDR3 plus reference TRBV7-8 and TRBJ2-3, the full variable domain is GAGVSQSPRYKVAKRGQDVALRCDPISGHVSLFWYQQALGQGPEFLTYFQNEAQLDKSGLPSDRFFAERPEGSVSTLKIQRTQQEDSAVYLCASSLSAGYTDTQYFGPGTRLTVL.

The gene calls are TRBV5-1 and TRBJ2-2, with D uncertain. Trimming cost V 1 base and J 6 bases, with 4 bases left between them. CDR1 and CDR2 from the germline V gene are SGHRS and YFSETQ. This CDR3 spans 12 amino acids. CDR3 nucleotide sequence: TGCGCCAGCAGCTTGTCACCCGGGGAGCTGTTTTTT. This codes for CASSLSPGELFF.

The J gene is TRBJ2-1, the V gene TRBV7-9, with D perhaps TRBD2 (6 bases). The length of the CDR3 is 16 residues. The germline CDR1 and CDR2 sequences are SEHNR and FQNEAQ (reference sequence). Trimming pared 4 bases from V and 0 bases from J, leaving 13 bases between. CDR3 in amino acids: CASSSRGGASYNEQFF. In DNA, the CDR3 is TGTGCCAGCAGCTCCAGAGGCGGGGCCTCCTACAATGAGCAGTTCTTC. The full variable domain, its missing parts supplied by reference TRBV7-9 and TRBJ2-1, is DTGVSQNPRHKITKRGQNVTFRCDPISEHNRLYWYRQTLGQGPEFLTYFQNEAQLEKSRLLSDRFSAERPKGSFSTLEIQRTEQGDSAMYLCASSSRGGASYNEQFFGPGTRLTVL.

The V gene is TRBV9, the J gene TRBJ2-5; 7 nucleotides align to TRBD1. CDR1 is SGDLS and CDR2 is YYNGEE in the germline V gene. V shed 5 bases and J 4 bases; nucleotides not matched to a gene: 8. CDR3 length: 14 residues. As DNA, the CDR3 is TGTGCCAGCAGTACTGACAGGGTGGGAGAGACCCAGTACTTC. Its translation: CASSTDRVGETQYF.

This clone was seen only once. The chain couples TRBV15 to TRBJ1-1, with no clear D. Trimming removed 3 bases from V and 3 bases from J, with 14 bases in between. The CDR3 runs 15 residues. Looked up from germline, CDR1 is LNHNV and CDR2 is YYDKDF (reference sequence). The CDR3 DNA follows: TGTGCCACCAGCAGTCAACAACCACCCGACACTGAAGCTTTCTTT. Its translation: CATSSQQPPDTEAFF.

The chain carries TRBV11-2 and TRBJ2-3; 7 nucleotides line up with TRBD2. CDR1 SGHAT and CDR2 FQNNGV come from the germline V gene. The CDR3 loop spans 15 amino acids. V lost 2 bases, J lost 0 bases, and 2 bases stayed unmatched. The CDR3 is CASSLTSASTDTQYF. The CDR3 DNA sequence: TGTGCCAGCAGCTTAACTAGCGCCAGCACAGATACGCAGTATTTT.

The chain couples TRBV27 to TRBJ2-5, with D perhaps matching TRBD2 (5 bases). With 5 bases removed from V and 3 bases from J, the gap between germline ends came to 16 bases. Germline V lookup: CDR1 MNHEY, CDR2 SMNVEV (reference sequence). The CDR3 contains 15 residues. CDR3 sequence: CASSPVGQEEETQYF. The CDR3 bases are TGTGCCAGCAGTCCCGTCGGGCAGGAGGAAGAGACCCAGTACTTC.

V and J are TRBV6-1 and TRBJ2-7; 7 bases fit TRBD2. Germline values: CDR1 MNHNS, CDR2 SASEGT. The CDR3 length is 13 residues. Germline trimming cut 5 bases from V and 4 bases from J; bases unmatched to any gene: 5. CDR3 nucleotides: TGTGCCAGCAGTTATAGCGGGCCGTACGAGCAGTACTTC. Protein: CASSYSGPYEQYF.

The chain uses TRBV27 and TRBJ2-7; 8 bases align to TRBD2. Germline V gene lookup returns CDR1 MNHEY and CDR2 SMNVEV (reference sequence). The CDR3 is 14 amino acids. Trimming removed 2 bases from V and 2 bases from J; junction bases left unmatched: 2. The CDR3 sequence is CASSLAGGTYEQYF. For the CDR3, the DNA is TGTGCCAGCAGTTTAGCGGGAGGAACCTACGAGCAGTACTTC.

The chain uses TRBV3-1 (or the pseudogene TRBV3-2) and TRBJ1-2; D is uncertain. V lost 2 bases, J lost 4 bases, and 8 bases lay in between. This CDR3 has 13 residues. Germline CDR1 LGHDT, CDR2 YNNKEL (reference sequence). CDR3: CASSQQSFYGYTF. The CDR3 DNA follows: TGTGCCAGCAGCCAACAAAGCTTCTATGGCTACACCTTC.

This chain links TRBV5-1 with TRBJ1-6; tentatively, D is TRBD1 (5 bases). This CDR3 has 14 residues. The V and J ends lost 4 bases and 9 bases respectively, with 14 bases between them. From germline, CDR1 is SGHRS and CDR2 YFSETQ. This chain's CDR3 is CASSQDLGGSPLHF. The CDR3 coding sequence is TGCGCCAGCAGCCAAGATCTTGGGGGTTCACCCCTCCACTTT. Drawing the rest from reference TRBV5-1 and TRBJ1-6, the complete variable domain is KAGVTQTPRYLIKTRGQQVTLSCSPISGHRSVSWYQQTPGQGLQFLFEYFSETQRNKGNFPGRFSGRQFSNSRSEMNVSTLELGDSALYLCASSQDLGGSPLHFGNGTRLTVT.

This clone was recorded a few times. The V call is TRBV15, the J call TRBJ2-3; TRBD2 matches 10 bases. The length of the CDR3 is 15 residues. V shed 2 bases, J shed 3 bases, and the junction held 2 bases outside the gene matches. Germline CDR1 LNHNV, CDR2 YYDKDF (reference sequence). The CDR3 DNA follows: TGTGCCACCAGCAGACTTAGCGGGGGGACAGATACGCAGTATTTT. It is translated as CATSRLSGGTDTQYF.

The V and J genes are TRBV30 and TRBJ2-3; the D is unclear. The V gene lost 0 bases and the J gene lost 8 bases, with 18 bases spanning the gap. CDR3 length: 15 amino acids. Per germline, CDR1 GTSNPN and CDR2 SVGIG (reference sequence). The CDR3 protein is CAWSVATLFYRTQYF. For the CDR3, the DNA is TGTGCCTGGAGTGTAGCGACATTATTTTATCGTACGCAGTATTTT.

The rearrangement uses TRBV19 and TRBJ1-5, with 9 bases fitting TRBD1. This CDR3 has 18 amino acids. From germline, CDR1 is LNHDA and CDR2 SQIVND (reference sequence). After removal of 6 bases from V and 0 bases from J, the junction contained 12 bases not matched to a gene. The CDR3 here is CASRDDRGSYYSNQPQHF. CDR3 nucleotides: TGTGCCAGTAGAGACGACAGGGGGAGTTACTATAGCAATCAGCCCCAGCATTTT. Variable domain in full (rest from reference TRBV19 and TRBJ1-5): DGGITQSPKYLFRKEGQNVTLSCEQNLNHDAMYWYRQDPGQGLRLIYYSQIVNDFQKGDIAEGYSVSREKKESFPLTVTSAQKNPTAFYLCASRDDRGSYYSNQPQHFGDGTRLSIL.

The chain employs TRBV6-5 and TRBJ2-5; D gene ambiguous. The CDR3 has 11 residues. The germline V and J ends were trimmed by 7 bases and 0 bases, with 3 bases remaining between them. Germline loops: CDR1 MNHEY, CDR2 SVGAGI. This CDR3 reads CASTNQETQYF. CDR3 nucleotide sequence: TGTGCCAGCACCAACCAAGAGACCCAGTACTTC.

Only one count was recorded for this clone. The chain joins TRBV5-1 to TRBJ2-1; a weak D match, TRBD1 (6 bases). Looked up from germline, CDR1 is SGHRS and CDR2 is YFSETQ. Trimming removed 2 bases at V and 6 bases at J, with 15 bases between. This CDR3 is built from 15 residues. Here the CDR3 reads CASSFGQSRSNEQFF. Written as DNA, the CDR3 is TGCGCCAGCAGCTTCGGACAGTCGCGAAGCAATGAGCAGTTCTTC.

The J gene is TRBJ2-2, the V gene TRBV4-1, with 8 bases matching TRBD1. CDR3 size: 17 residues. Germline V gives CDR1 MGHRA, CDR2 YSYEKL. With V trimmed by 0 bases and J by 0 bases, 3 bases remained unmatched. The CDR3, as DNA: TGCGCCAGCAGCCAAGAAAGGGGACAGGCGAACACCGGGGAGCTGTTTTTT. Protein: CASSQERGQANTGELFF.

The V and J genes are TRBV11-2 and TRBJ1-1, with D possibly matching TRBD1 (5 bases). The V gene's germline CDR1 is SGHAT and CDR2 FQNNGV. The CDR3 spans 14 residues. Trimming pared 4 bases from V and 8 bases from J, leaving 17 bases between. The CDR3 DNA reads TGTGCCAGCAGCTCCGGGGCCCCACAAGCGGAAGCTTTCTTT. Its protein product is CASSSGAPQAEAFF.

V and J are TRBV10-3 and TRBJ2-1; TRBD2 matches at 12 bases. From germline, CDR1 is ENHRY and CDR2 SYGVKD. The V gene end was trimmed by 7 bases and the J gene end by 0 bases; junction bases not matched to a gene: 10. The CDR3 totals 18 residues. The CDR3 sequence: CAITPTSGSASSYNEQFF. The CDR3 bases are TGTGCCATCACCCCGACTAGCGGGAGCGCAAGCTCCTACAATGAGCAGTTCTTC.